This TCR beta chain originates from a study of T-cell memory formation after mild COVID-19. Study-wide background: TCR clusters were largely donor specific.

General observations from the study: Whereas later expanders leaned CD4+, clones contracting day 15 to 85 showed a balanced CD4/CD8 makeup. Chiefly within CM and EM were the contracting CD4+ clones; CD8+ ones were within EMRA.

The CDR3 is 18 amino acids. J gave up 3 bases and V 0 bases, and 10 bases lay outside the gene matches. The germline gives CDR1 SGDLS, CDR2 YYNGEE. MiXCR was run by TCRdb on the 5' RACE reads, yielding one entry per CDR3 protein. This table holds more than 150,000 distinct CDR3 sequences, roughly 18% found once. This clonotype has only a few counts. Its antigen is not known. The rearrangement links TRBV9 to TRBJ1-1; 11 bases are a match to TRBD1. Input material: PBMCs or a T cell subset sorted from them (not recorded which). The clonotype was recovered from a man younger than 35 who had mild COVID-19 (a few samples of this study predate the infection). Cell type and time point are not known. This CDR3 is CASSVEPGQGARYTEAFF. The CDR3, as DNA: TGTGCCAGCAGCGTAGAACCAGGACAGGGGGCGAGGTACACTGAAGCTTTCTTT.